This T cell receptor beta chain was captured in a study of blood T cell repertoires in COVID-19. Looking at the study overall: Collection of acute and convalescent COVID-19 samples took place in the United States, Italy and Spain. T cells, B-cell-depleted T cells, or PBMCs supplied cDNA or gDNA.

The CDR3 is made up of 18 amino acids. CDR1 is SGHRS and CDR2 is YFSETQ in the germline V gene. The junction had 12 bases not matched to a gene; V was cut back by 4 bases and J by 4 bases. Recovery among Cohort 3 donors was established by two negative PCRs, clearance, or symptom resolution. Some clones are missing from TCRdb's copy, which holds only in-frame ones; the method was immunoSEQ multiplex PCR. The sample contains 200,000 to 300,000 clones, about 89% of which appear only once. This clonotype was sampled from a woman aged 30 to 39 who had recovered from COVID-19. This chain joins TRBV5-1 and TRBJ2-5; TRBD2 agrees at 14 bases. Sequencing input: PBMCs or T cells enriched from blood (not recorded which). CDR3 nucleotides: TGCGCCAGCAGCCCCCACGGACTAGCGGGAGGATCCGCAGAGACCCAGTACTTC. Translation: CASSPHGLAGGSAETQYF.